The 32 T cell receptor beta chains below all came from one sample that was sequenced in a study of early T cells in non-severe SARS-CoV-2 infection. One entry per CDR3 protein results from TCRdb running MiXCR on the 5' RACE reads. The sample gives 35,000 to 40,000 distinct CDR3 sequences, roughly 5% of which show up once; around a quarter is in the top ten. The sample taken for sequencing was whole blood. The receptors here all came from an adult who was a healthcare worker with PCR-confirmed SARS-CoV-2 infection or an uninfected control (not recorded which).

In its sample, this clonotype was seen many times. The rearrangement uses TRBV18 and TRBJ1-1; D not certain. Trimming pared 0 bases from V and 1 base from J, leaving 9 bases between. CDR3 length equals 15 residues. CDR1 and CDR2 from the germline V gene are KGHSH and LQKENI. This CDR3 reads CASSPPSRRNTEAFF. The CDR3 nucleotides are TGTGCCAGCTCACCACCTTCCAGGAGGAACACTGAAGCTTTCTTT.

Note on this clonotype: At one of its ends the junction is not consistent with the germline gene, which may arise from a read error. The chain carries TRBV20-1 and TRBJ2-3, with 8 bases that match TRBD2. Germline CDR1 reads DFQATT; CDR2 reads SNEGSKA (reference sequence). The CDR3 is 13 residues long. The CDR3 sequence: CSAKLTSANTQYF. CDR3 DNA: TGCAGCGCTAAGTTGACTAGCGCAAATACGCAGTATTTT.

The chain has TRBV18 and TRBJ1-2; 10 bases are a match to TRBD1. The CDR3 contains 15 residues. CDR1 and CDR2 (germline): KGHSH, LQKENI. With V trimmed by 3 bases and J by 6 bases, 7 bases remained unmatched. The CDR3 spells CASSPGTGVWNGYTF. In DNA form, the CDR3 reads TGTGCCAGCTCACCCGGGACAGGGGTGTGGAATGGCTACACCTTC.

This clonotype turned up a few times. The chain links TRBV19 to TRBJ2-3; 9 bases match TRBD1. The germline V gene encodes CDR1 LNHDA and CDR2 SQIVND (reference sequence). The CDR3 length is 15 residues. The V gene end was trimmed by 4 bases and the J gene end by 7 bases; junction bases not matched to a gene: 9. Written as DNA, the CDR3 is TGTGCCAGTAGTAGAGGACAGGGGTCTACAAATACGCAGTATTTT. This sequence encodes CASSRGQGSTNTQYF. The entire variable domain, with the rest obtained from reference TRBV19 and TRBJ2-3, is as follows: DGGITQSPKYLFRKEGQNVTLSCEQNLNHDAMYWYRQDPGQGLRLIYYSQIVNDFQKGDIAEGYSVSREKKESFPLTVTSAQKNPTAFYLCASSRGQGSTNTQYFGPGTRLTVL.

The V and J genes are TRBV15 and TRBJ2-5; D ambiguous. The length of the CDR3 is 12 residues. Germline-derived CDR1 and CDR2 are LNHNV and YYDKDF (reference sequence). V shed 1 base and J shed 5 bases, with 5 bases lying between them. The CDR3 nucleotides are TGTGCCACCAGCAGAGGGTGGGAGACCCAGTACTTC. It encodes CATSRGWETQYF.

This clonotype was detected ten times or more. This rearrangement joins TRBV6-1 to TRBJ1-2, with unresolved D. CDR3 length: 12 residues. Germline values: CDR1 MNHNS, CDR2 SASEGT. V was pared by 2 bases and J by 2 bases, with 3 bases between. Here the CDR3 reads CASSELNYGYTF. Written as DNA, the CDR3 is TGTGCCAGCAGTGAATTGAACTATGGCTACACCTTC.

This clonotype was recorded at least ten times. The CDR3 is CASSLVGQPQHF. CDR3 coding DNA: TGTGCCAGCAGCTTAGTTGGTCAGCCCCAGCATTTT. The V gene is TRBV7-9, the J gene TRBJ1-5, with D uncertain. There are 12 residues in the CDR3. Germline CDR1 reads SEHNR; CDR2 reads FQNEAQ (reference sequence). The ends were cut back, 1 base at V and 6 bases at J, with 4 bases in the middle.

Remarks on this clonotype: A much larger clone is a single base away; this may be a read error. The chain couples TRBV9 to TRBJ2-2; the D gene is possibly TRBD2 (6 bases). Germline V gene lookup returns CDR1 SGDLS and CDR2 YYNGEE. Trimming shortened V by 8 bases and J by 3 bases, and 17 bases separated the two germline ends. The CDR3 sequence is 15 residues long. CDR3: CARRRGVRDTGELFF. CDR3 nucleotides: TGTGCCAGAAGGCGGGGCGTTCGGGACACCGGGGAGCTGTTTTTT.

The rearrangement links TRBV7-9 to TRBJ1-1; no reliable D call. Germline assignment: CDR1 SEHNR and CDR2 FQNEAQ (reference sequence). The CDR3 extends over 13 amino acids. V dropped 10 bases and J dropped 0 bases, with 12 bases sitting between them. As DNA, the CDR3 is TGTGCCATCCGCCTTCCGCTGAACACTGAAGCTTTCTTT. Protein: CAIRLPLNTEAFF.

This clonotype was found many times. The chain links TRBV20-1 to TRBJ1-1; TRBD1 might be the D (5 bases). With 4 bases removed from V and 0 bases from J, the gap between germline ends came to 15 bases. The CDR3 loop spans 15 amino acids. Germline CDR1 and CDR2: DFQATT and SNEGSKA (reference sequence). The CDR3 nucleotides read TGCAGTGCTACCCTCCTTCAGGGCCTGAACACTGAAGCTTTCTTT. Protein sequence: CSATLLQGLNTEAFF.

This clonotype was counted ten times or more. CDR3 DNA sequence: TGTGCCAGCAGTTGGGCACCATCCTACGAGCAGTACTTC. Its protein product is CASSWAPSYEQYF. The chain recombines TRBV2 with TRBJ2-7, with unresolved D. The CDR3 runs 13 residues. V was cut by 5 bases and J by 1 base, with 9 bases left in between. CDR1 and CDR2 (germline): SNHLY, FYNNEI.

This clonotype was detected only a few times. This chain uses TRBV20-1 with TRBJ2-7; 10 nucleotides agree with TRBD1. V gave up 6 bases and J gave up 2 bases; unmatched junction bases: 4. Per germline, CDR1 DFQATT and CDR2 SNEGSKA (reference sequence). CDR3 length: 13 residues. CDR3 nucleotides: TGCAGTGCCCGGACAGGGGGTCCCTACGAGCAGTACTTC. Residues: CSARTGGPYEQYF.

This clonotype was seen only a few times. The V gene is TRBV2, the J gene TRBJ1-2; 8 nucleotides match TRBD1. J was trimmed by 6 bases and V by 3 bases; bases with no gene match: 6. The germline V gene encodes CDR1 SNHLY and CDR2 FYNNEI. This CDR3 contains 14 residues. This CDR3 reads CASSESQGGHGYTF. The CDR3, as DNA: TGTGCCAGCAGTGAGTCACAGGGGGGCCATGGCTACACCTTC. Full variable domain (missing parts from reference TRBV2 and TRBJ1-2): EPEVTQTPSHQVTQMGQEVILRCVPISNHLYFYWYRQILGQKVEFLVSFYNNEISEKSEIFDDQFSVERPDGSNFTLKIRSTKLEDSAMYFCASSESQGGHGYTFGSGTRLTVV.

This clonotype was counted at least ten times. The J gene is TRBJ2-1, the V gene TRBV6-2 or TRBV6-3; unclear D gene. CDR1 and CDR2 (germline): MNHEY, SVGEGT. V was pared by 0 bases and J by 4 bases, with 13 bases between. CDR3 length equals 16 residues. In DNA, the CDR3 is TGTGCCAGCAGTTACTCGATCATTGACGGTTACAATGAGCAGTTCTTC. Translated, it gives CASSYSIIDGYNEQFF.

The sample holds many counts of this clonotype. The J gene is TRBJ2-5, the V gene TRBV11-2; D is perhaps TRBD2 (6 bases). Germline V gene data show CDR1 as SGHAT and CDR2 as FQNNGV. The CDR3 is made up of 14 amino acids. V was pared by 3 bases and J by 1 base, with 9 bases between. CDR3 in DNA: TGTGCCAGCAGCTTGGTGGGGGGCCAAGAGACCCAGTACTTC. Translated, it gives CASSLVGGQETQYF.

This clonotype has a count of ten or more. This chain joins TRBV12-3 or TRBV12-4 and TRBJ2-3, with unresolved D. V lost 3 bases and J 0 bases, leaving 10 bases between the germline ends. CDR3 length equals 15 residues. The CDR3, as DNA: TGTGCCAGCAGTTTTTACGACTCTAGCACAGATACGCAGTATTTT. Protein product: CASSFYDSSTDTQYF.

In DNA form, the CDR3 reads TGTGCCAGTAGAGGACTAGCGGCGAACACCGGGGAGCTGTTTTTT. Translation gives CASRGLAANTGELFF. This chain links TRBV19 with TRBJ2-2; TRBD2 matches at 10 bases. Germline loops: CDR1 LNHDA, CDR2 SQIVND (reference sequence). The V segment lost 6 bases and the J segment 0 bases; nucleotides outside the gene matches: 1. The CDR3 sequence is 15 residues long. Complete variable domain (other parts from reference TRBV19 and TRBJ2-2): DGGITQSPKYLFRKEGQNVTLSCEQNLNHDAMYWYRQDPGQGLRLIYYSQIVNDFQKGDIAEGYSVSREKKESFPLTVTSAQKNPTAFYLCASRGLAANTGELFFGEGSRLTVL.

This clonotype was found many times. The CDR3 bases are TGTGCCAGCAGCTTAAACGGACTCTCCTACAATGAGCAGTTCTTC. This translates into CASSLNGLSYNEQFF. The chain is built from TRBV7-3 and TRBJ2-1; D might be TRBD2 (5 bases). The CDR3 totals 15 residues. V was pared by 1 base and J by 0 bases, with 7 bases between. Germline CDR1 reads SGHTA; CDR2 reads FQGTGA.

There are a few counts of this clonotype. The chain has TRBV30 and TRBJ2-1, with D possibly TRBD2 on 5 matching bases. Germline-derived CDR1 and CDR2 are GTSNPN and SVGIG (reference sequence). The ends were cut back, 3 bases at V and 7 bases at J, with 13 bases in the middle. The CDR3 consists of 13 residues. The CDR3 nucleotides read TGTGCCTGGAGCACGCGGACGGGGAATGAGCAGTTCTTC. Amino acids: CAWSTRTGNEQFF.

This clonotype was observed at least ten times. The chain joins TRBV7-2 to TRBJ2-5, with a possible D match to TRBD1 (6 bases). V shed 0 bases and J shed 1 base, with 9 bases lying between them. In germline, CDR1 is SGHTA, CDR2 FQGNSA. This CDR3 has 15 residues. The DNA for the CDR3 is TGTGCCAGCAGCTTAGCCGGGACAACCCAAGAGACCCAGTACTTC. It specifies CASSLAGTTQETQYF.

This clonotype was seen more than once but under ten times. The V call is TRBV19, the J call TRBJ1-4, with TRBD1 matching over 9 bases. The CDR3 consists of 15 residues. Germline V gives CDR1 LNHDA, CDR2 SQIVND (reference sequence). J lost 5 bases, V lost 4 bases, and 5 bases had no gene match. The CDR3 bases are TGTGCCAGTAGTAACCCCGGACAGGGGAATGAAAAACTGTTTTTT. Protein sequence: CASSNPGQGNEKLFF.

In this sample, this clonotype turned up a few times. The chain uses TRBV12-3 or TRBV12-4 and TRBJ1-2; 7 bases line up with TRBD1. Losses at the gene ends were 6 bases for V and 8 bases for J; bases not matched to a gene: 6. This CDR3 contains 12 residues. CDR3 protein: CASRTTGAGYTF. The CDR3 region has the DNA TGTGCCAGCAGGACTACAGGGGCAGGCTACACCTTC.

V is TRBV6-2 or TRBV6-3 and J is TRBJ2-1; 7 bases are shared with TRBD2. Losses at the gene ends were 6 bases for V and 9 bases for J; bases not matched to a gene: 5. The germline V gene has CDR1 MNHEY and CDR2 SVGEGT. The CDR3 spans 12 residues. CDR3 nucleotides: TGTGCCAGCAGACCCCCTAGCGGTGAGCAGTTCTTC. It is translated as CASRPPSGEQFF.

This clonotype was seen many times. The chain joins TRBV7-9 to TRBJ1-5; D ambiguous. Germline CDR1 SEHNR, CDR2 FQNEAQ (reference sequence). V lost 1 base and J lost 5, with 6 bases in between. The CDR3 is made up of 13 amino acids. The CDR3 here is CASSLGVDQPQHF. CDR3 DNA: TGTGCCAGCAGCTTAGGAGTGGATCAGCCCCAGCATTTT. Full variable domain (rest looked up from reference TRBV7-9 and TRBJ1-5): DTGVSQNPRHKITKRGQNVTFRCDPISEHNRLYWYRQTLGQGPEFLTYFQNEAQLEKSRLLSDRFSAERPKGSFSTLEIQRTEQGDSAMYLCASSLGVDQPQHFGDGTRLSIL.

This clonotype was picked up many times. V and J are TRBV7-8 and TRBJ2-1, with D maybe TRBD1 (6 bases). Germline V gives CDR1 SGHVS, CDR2 FQNEAQ. V gave up 3 bases and J gave up 4 bases, with 10 bases separating them. CDR3 length: 14 residues. CDR3 nucleotide sequence: TGTGCCAGCAGCTTTGGGGACATATACAATGAGCAGTTCTTC. Encoded protein: CASSFGDIYNEQFF.

This clonotype was recorded many times. The chain couples TRBV3-1 to TRBJ1-1; no clear D gene. The CDR3 has 16 residues. With 4 bases removed from V and 0 bases from J, the gap between germline ends came to 15 bases. Per the germline V gene, CDR1 is LGHDT and CDR2 is YNNKEL (reference sequence). The CDR3, as DNA: TGTGCCAGCAGCCCGGACTTCTCAGCGGTGAACACTGAAGCTTTCTTT. Its protein product is CASSPDFSAVNTEAFF.

This clonotype was recorded a few times. The chain uses TRBV7-8 and TRBJ1-2; a weak D match, TRBD1 (5 bases). Germline CDR1 is SGHVS and CDR2 is FQNEAQ. Deletions cut 1 base from V and 4 bases from J, with 13 bases between. The CDR3 spans 15 residues. Here the CDR3 reads CASSLDPGTAYGYTF. DNA for the CDR3: TGTGCCAGCAGCTTAGATCCAGGGACGGCCTATGGCTACACCTTC.

The sample holds many counts of this clonotype. This sequence joins TRBV7-6 and TRBJ2-7; maybe TRBD1 (6 bases). Germline V CDR1 and CDR2: SGHVS, FNYEAQ. Trimming removed 1 base from V and 0 bases from J, with 16 bases in between. The CDR3 totals 17 residues. The CDR3 protein is CASSLETGLKASYEQYF. The DNA of the CDR3 is TGTGCCAGCAGCTTAGAGACAGGACTCAAGGCCTCCTACGAGCAGTACTTC.

Many counts were recorded for this clonotype. The CDR3, as DNA: TGCAGTGCCAAGAGGGGAAGCAATCAGCCCCAGCATTTT. Translating it yields CSAKRGSNQPQHF. The chain is built from TRBV20-1 and TRBJ1-5; the D gene is possibly TRBD1 (5 bases). The V and J ends lost 6 bases and 1 base respectively, with 10 bases between them. The CDR3 totals 13 residues. Germline CDR1 reads DFQATT; CDR2 reads SNEGSKA (reference sequence).

This clonotype was picked up a small number of times. V gene TRBV27 combines with J gene TRBJ2-7, with 10 bases that match TRBD2. This CDR3 has 14 amino acids. The V and J ends lost 6 bases and 3 bases, in that order; junction bases with no gene match: 5. Germline CDR1 and CDR2: MNHEY and SMNVEV (reference sequence). DNA of the CDR3: TGTGCCAGCAGAGCAGCGGGAGGGGGCTACGAGCAGTACTTC. The encoded protein is CASRAAGGGYEQYF.

The sample holds many counts of this clonotype. The chain recombines TRBV7-3 with TRBJ2-1, with a weak D call TRBD1 (5 bases). The V end was cut by 5 bases, the J end by 4 bases, with 15 bases between. The CDR3 has 15 amino acids. In germline, CDR1 is SGHTA, CDR2 FQGTGA. CDR3 bases: TGTGCCAGCAGCCTAGACAGCAACCTTTACAATGAGCAGTTCTTC. Its translation: CASSLDSNLYNEQFF. Filled out from reference TRBV7-3 and TRBJ2-1, the complete variable domain reads GAGVSQTPSNKVTEKGKYVELRCDPISGHTALYWYRQSLGQGPEFLIYFQGTGAADDSGLPNDRFFAVRPEGSVSTLKIQRTERGDSAVYLCASSLDSNLYNEQFFGPGTRLTVL.

This clonotype appeared a few times. The rearrangement joins TRBV6-2 or TRBV6-3 to TRBJ1-6; 7 positions agree with TRBD1. J lost 7 bases, V lost 8 bases, and 2 bases had no gene match. This CDR3 is 12 amino acids long. Germline V gene lookup returns CDR1 MNHEY and CDR2 SVGEGT. The CDR3 is CASRDRNSPLHF. The CDR3 DNA is TGTGCCAGCCGGGACAGAAATTCACCCCTCCACTTT.